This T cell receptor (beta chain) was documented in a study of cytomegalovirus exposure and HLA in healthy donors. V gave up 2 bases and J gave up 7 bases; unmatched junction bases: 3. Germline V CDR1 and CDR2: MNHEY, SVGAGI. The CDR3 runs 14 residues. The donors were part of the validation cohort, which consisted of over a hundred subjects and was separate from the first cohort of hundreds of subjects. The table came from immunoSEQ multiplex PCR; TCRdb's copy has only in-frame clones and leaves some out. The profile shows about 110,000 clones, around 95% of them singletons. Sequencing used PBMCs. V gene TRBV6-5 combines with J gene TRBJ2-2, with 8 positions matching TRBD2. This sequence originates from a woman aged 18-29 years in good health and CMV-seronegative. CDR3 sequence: CASSYAGGIGELFF. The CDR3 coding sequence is TGTGCCAGCAGTTACGCGGGGGGCATCGGGGAGCTGTTTTTT.